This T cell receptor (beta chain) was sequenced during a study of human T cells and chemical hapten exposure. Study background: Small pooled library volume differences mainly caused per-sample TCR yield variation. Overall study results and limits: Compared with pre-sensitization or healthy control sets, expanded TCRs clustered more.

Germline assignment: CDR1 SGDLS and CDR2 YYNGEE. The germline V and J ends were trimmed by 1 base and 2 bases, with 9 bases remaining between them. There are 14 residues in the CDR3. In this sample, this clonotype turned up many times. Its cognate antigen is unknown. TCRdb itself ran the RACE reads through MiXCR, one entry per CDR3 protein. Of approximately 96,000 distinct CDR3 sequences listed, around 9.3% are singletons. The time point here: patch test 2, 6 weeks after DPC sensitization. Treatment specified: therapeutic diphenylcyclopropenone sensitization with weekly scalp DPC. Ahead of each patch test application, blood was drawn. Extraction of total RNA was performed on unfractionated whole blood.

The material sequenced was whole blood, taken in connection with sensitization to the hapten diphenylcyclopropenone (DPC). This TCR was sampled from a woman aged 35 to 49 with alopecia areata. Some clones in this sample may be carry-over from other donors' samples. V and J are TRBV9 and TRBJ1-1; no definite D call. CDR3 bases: TGTGCCAGCAGCGTACAACAGTTTAACACTGAAGCTTTCTTT. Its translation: CASSVQQFNTEAFF.